This TCR beta chain was sequenced for a study of T cells in Graves' hyperthyroidism and ophthalmopathy. Study-level results: Researchers found most expanded thyroid clonotypes above 0.001 in blood as well.

V gave up 7 bases and J gave up 4 bases; unmatched junction bases: 12. Germline V gives CDR1 MNHNS, CDR2 SASEGT. This CDR3 has 15 amino acids. Amplification yielded TCR beta CDR3 regions, with RNA transcripts as the source. HTBI primers drove first-round RT-PCR of the TCR CDR3. TCRdb re-called the multiplex PCR reads through MiXCR, storing one row per CDR3 protein. The sample consists of 280,000 or so distinct CDR3 sequences, 25% to 30% of them appearing once. The table lists this clonotype with a few counts. Its target is not known. The genes are TRBV6-1 and TRBJ1-2, with 7 bases that match TRBD1. Sequenced: blood. This receptor was taken from a man aged 40-49 years with Graves' hyperthyroidism that later progressed to Graves' ophthalmopathy. The CDR3 bases are TGTGCCAGCATGGCCGGACAGGACTCCGTCTATGGCTACACCTTC. Translating gives CASMAGQDSVYGYTF.